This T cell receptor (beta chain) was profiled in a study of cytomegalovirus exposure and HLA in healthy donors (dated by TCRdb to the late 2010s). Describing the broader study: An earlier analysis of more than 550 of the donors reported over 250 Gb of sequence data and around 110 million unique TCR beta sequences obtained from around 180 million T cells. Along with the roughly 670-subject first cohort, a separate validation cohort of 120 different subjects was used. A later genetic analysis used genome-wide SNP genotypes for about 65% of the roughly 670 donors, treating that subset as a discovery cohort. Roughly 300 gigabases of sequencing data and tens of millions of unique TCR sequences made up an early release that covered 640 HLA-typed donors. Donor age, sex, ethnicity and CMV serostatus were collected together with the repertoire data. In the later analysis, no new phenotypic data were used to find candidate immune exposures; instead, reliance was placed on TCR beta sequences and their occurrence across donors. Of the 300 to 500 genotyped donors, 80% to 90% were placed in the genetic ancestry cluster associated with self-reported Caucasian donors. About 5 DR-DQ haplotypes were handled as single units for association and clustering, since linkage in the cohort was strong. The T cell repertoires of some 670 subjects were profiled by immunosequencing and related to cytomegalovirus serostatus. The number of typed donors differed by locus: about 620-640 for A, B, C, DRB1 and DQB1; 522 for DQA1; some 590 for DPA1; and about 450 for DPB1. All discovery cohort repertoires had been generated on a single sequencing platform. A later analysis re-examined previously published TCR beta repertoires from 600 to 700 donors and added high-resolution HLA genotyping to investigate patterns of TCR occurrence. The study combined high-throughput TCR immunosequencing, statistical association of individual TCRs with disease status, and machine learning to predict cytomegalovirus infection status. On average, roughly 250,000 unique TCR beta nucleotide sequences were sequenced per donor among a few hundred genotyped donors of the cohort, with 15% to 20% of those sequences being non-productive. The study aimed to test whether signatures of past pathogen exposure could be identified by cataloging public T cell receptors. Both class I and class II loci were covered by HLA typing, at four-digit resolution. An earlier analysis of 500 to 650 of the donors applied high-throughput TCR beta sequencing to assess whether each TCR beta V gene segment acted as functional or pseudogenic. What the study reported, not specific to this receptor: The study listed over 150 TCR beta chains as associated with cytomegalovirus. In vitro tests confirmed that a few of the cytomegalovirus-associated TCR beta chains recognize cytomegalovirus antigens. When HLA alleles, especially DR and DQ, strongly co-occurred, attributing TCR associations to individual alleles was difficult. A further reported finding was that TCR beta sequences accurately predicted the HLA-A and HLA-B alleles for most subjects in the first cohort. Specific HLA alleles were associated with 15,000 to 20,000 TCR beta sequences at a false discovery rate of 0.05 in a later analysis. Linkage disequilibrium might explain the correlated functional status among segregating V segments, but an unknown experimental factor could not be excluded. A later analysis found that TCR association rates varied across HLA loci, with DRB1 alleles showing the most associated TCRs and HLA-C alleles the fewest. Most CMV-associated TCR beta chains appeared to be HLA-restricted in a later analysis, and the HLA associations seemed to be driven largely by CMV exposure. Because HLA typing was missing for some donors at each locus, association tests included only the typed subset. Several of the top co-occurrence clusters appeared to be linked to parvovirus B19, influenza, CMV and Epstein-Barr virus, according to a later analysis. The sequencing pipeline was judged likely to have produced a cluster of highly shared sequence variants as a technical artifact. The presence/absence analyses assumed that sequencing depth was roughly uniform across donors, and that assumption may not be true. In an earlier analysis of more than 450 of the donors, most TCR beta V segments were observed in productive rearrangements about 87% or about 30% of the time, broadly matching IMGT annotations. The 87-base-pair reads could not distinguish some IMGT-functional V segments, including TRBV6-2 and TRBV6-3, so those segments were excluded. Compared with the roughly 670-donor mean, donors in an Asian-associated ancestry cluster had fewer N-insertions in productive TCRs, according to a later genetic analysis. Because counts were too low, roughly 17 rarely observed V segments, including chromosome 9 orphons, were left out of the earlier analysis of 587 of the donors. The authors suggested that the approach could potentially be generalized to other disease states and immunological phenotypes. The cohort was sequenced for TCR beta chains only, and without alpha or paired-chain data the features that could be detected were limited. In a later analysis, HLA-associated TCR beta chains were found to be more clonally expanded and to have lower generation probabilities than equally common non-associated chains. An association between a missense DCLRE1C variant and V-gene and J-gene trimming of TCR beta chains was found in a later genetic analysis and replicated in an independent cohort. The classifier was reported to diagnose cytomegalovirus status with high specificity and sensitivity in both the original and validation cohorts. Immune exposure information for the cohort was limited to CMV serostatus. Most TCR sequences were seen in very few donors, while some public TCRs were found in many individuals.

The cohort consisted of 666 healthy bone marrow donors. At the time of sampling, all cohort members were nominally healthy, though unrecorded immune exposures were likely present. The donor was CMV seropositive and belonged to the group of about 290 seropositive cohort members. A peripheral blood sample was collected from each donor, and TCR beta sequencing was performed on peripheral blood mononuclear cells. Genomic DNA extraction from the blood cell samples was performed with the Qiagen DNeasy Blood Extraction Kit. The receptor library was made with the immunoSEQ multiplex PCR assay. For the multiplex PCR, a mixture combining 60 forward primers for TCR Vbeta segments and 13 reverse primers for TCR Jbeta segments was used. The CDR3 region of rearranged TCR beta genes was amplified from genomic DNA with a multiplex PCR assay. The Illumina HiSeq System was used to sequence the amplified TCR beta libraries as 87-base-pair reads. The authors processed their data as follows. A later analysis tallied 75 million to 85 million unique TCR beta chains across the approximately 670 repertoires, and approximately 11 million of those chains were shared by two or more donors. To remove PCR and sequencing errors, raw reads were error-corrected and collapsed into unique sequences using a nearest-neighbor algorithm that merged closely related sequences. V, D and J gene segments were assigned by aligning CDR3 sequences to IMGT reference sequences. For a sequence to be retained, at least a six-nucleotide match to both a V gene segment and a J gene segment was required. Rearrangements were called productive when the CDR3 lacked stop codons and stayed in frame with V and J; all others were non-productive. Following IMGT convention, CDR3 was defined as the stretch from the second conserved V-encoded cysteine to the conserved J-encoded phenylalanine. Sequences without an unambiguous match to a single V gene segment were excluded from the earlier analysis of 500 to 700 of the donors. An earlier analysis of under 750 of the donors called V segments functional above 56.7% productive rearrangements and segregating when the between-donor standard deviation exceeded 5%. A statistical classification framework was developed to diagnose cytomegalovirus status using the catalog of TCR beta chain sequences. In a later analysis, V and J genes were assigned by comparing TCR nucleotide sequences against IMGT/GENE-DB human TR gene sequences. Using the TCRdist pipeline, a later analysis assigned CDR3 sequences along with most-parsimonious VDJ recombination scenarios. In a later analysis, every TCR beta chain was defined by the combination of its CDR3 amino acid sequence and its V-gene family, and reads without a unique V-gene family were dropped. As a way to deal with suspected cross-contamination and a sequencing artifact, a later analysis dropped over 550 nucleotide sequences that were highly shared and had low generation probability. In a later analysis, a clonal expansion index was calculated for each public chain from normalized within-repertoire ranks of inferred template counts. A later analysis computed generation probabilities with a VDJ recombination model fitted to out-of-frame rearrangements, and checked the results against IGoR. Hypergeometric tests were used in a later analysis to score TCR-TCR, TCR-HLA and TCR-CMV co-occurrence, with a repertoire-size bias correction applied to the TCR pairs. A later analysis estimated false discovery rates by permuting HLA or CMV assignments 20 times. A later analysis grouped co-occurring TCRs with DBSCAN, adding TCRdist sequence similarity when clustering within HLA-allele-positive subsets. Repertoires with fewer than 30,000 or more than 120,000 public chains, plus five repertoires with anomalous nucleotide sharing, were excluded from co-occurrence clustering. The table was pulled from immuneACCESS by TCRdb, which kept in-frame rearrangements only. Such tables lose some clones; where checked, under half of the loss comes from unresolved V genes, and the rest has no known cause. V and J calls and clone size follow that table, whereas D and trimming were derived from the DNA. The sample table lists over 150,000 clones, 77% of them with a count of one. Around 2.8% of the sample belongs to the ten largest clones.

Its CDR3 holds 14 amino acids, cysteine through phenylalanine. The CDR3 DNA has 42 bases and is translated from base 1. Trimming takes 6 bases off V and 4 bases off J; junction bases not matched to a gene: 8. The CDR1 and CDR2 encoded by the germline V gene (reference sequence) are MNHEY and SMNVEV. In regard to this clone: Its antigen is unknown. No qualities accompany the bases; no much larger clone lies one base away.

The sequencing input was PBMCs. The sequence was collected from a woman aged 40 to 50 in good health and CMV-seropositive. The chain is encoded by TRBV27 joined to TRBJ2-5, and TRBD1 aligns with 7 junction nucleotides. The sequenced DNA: TGTGCCAGCAGCCCGGGACAGAAAGTAGAGACCCAGTACTTC. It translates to CASSPGQKVETQYF.